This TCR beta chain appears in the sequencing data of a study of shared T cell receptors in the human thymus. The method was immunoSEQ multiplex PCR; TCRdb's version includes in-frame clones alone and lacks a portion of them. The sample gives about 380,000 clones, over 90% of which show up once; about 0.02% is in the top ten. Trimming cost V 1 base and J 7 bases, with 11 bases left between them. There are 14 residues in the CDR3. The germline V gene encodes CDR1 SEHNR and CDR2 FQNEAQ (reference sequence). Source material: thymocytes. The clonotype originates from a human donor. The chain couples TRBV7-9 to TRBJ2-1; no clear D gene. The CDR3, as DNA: TGTGCCAGCAGCTTAGAAGGGCCCTTGAATGAGCAGTTCTTC. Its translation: CASSLEGPLNEQFF.